This T cell receptor (beta chain) derives from a study of early T cells in non-severe SARS-CoV-2 infection. Study-wide background: Sequencing targeted bulk RNA from unsorted whole blood, leaving chains unpaired. Notes on the study in general: Anti-spike CD8 responses were favored in VDJdb matching, and private and CD4 specificities were missed.

This CDR3 contains 15 residues. The germline V gene has CDR1 SGHRS and CDR2 YFSETQ. With V trimmed by 1 base and J by 3 bases, 3 bases remained unmatched. Individual cDNA molecules carried attached unique molecular identifiers. Via MiXCR, TCRdb re-called the 5' RACE reads, giving one row per CDR3 protein. Of 30,000 to 40,000 distinct CDR3 sequences detected, less than 5.5% appear once; the ten largest clones hold 12% to 15%. This clonotype came up a few times. What it binds is not known. The sequence came from an adult who was a healthcare worker with PCR-confirmed SARS-CoV-2 infection or an uninfected control (not recorded which). The sample was whole blood. This chain uses TRBV5-1 with TRBJ2-1, with 8 bases identical to TRBD1. This CDR3 reads CASSLRTGIYNEQFF. The CDR3 DNA follows: TGCGCCAGCAGCTTGCGGACAGGGATCTACAATGAGCAGTTCTTC.